This entry features one T cell receptor beta chain sequence. Its target is not known. Assay: immunoSEQ multiplex PCR; the TCRdb copy retains only in-frame clones and omits some. This sample has about 52,000 clones, with more than 85% found just once. This specimen belongs to a study of T cells in localized non-small cell lung cancer. Study results and limitations: Compared with tumor, uninvolved adjacent lung displayed greater T cell clonality, ranking highest overall.

Material: PBMCs, obtained before any cancer treatment. This sequence originates from a female donor with stage II lung adenocarcinoma.

The CDR3 loop reads CASPIGRSSYNEQFF. The CDR3 coding sequence is TGTGCCAGCCCCATAGGGCGGAGCTCCTACAATGAGCAGTTCTTC. The rearrangement links TRBV6-5 to TRBJ2-1; D is unresolved. V shed 8 bases and J shed 0 bases, with 14 bases lying between them. The CDR3 has 15 amino acids. CDR1 is MNHEY and CDR2 is SVGAGI in the germline V gene.